This T cell receptor (beta chain) was recovered during a study of human T cells and chemical hapten exposure. Broader study findings: More PT1 expanded TCRs went with higher patch test scores. Unchanged with DPC sensitization were TCRs above 1 in 1000 frequency.

The time point is: patch test 2, 6 weeks after DPC sensitization. Documented treatment: therapeutic diphenylcyclopropenone sensitization with weekly scalp DPC. V shed 6 bases and J shed 5 bases, with 11 bases lying between them. Germline CDR1 is MNHEY and CDR2 is SVGEGT. There are 12 residues in the CDR3. This clonotype has a handful of counts. Its matching antigen is unknown. TCRdb used MiXCR to reprocess the RACE reads, holding one entry per CDR3 protein. The data hold 110,000 or so distinct CDR3 sequences, with about a tenth observed a single time. This clonotype was obtained from a woman between 40 and 50 years old with alopecia areata. Some clones in this sample may be carry-over from other donors' samples. Sequences were derived from whole blood, sampled in connection with sensitization to the hapten diphenylcyclopropenone (DPC). This chain links TRBV6-2 or TRBV6-3 with TRBJ2-7; D gene uncertain. CDR3 residues: CASRDDEHEQYF. In DNA form, the CDR3 reads TGTGCCAGCAGAGACGACGAACACGAGCAGTACTTC.